The 17 T cell receptor beta chains below all came from one sample that was sequenced in a study of T cells in Graves' hyperthyroidism and ophthalmopathy. Amplification of TCR beta CDR3 regions used RNA as the template. HTBI primers were the set used in a first-round RT-PCR of the TCR CDR3. A single record per CDR3 protein comes from TCRdb applying MiXCR to the multiplex PCR reads. This sample has around 800,000 distinct CDR3 sequences, with about two fifths found just once. Specimen: blood. All receptors come from a man between 18 and 29 years old with Graves' hyperthyroidism.

The rearrangement links TRBV7-8 to TRBJ1-2; D call uncertain. The CDR3 contains 14 residues. The germline gives CDR1 SGHVS, CDR2 FQNEAQ. Trimming pared 5 bases from V and 4 bases from J, leaving 14 bases between. CDR3 loop: CASSPYGILYGYTF. The CDR3 nucleotides are TGTGCCAGCAGCCCCTACGGGATACTCTATGGCTACACCTTC. Combining the CDR3 with reference TRBV7-8 and TRBJ1-2 gives the whole variable domain GAGVSQSPRYKVAKRGQDVALRCDPISGHVSLFWYQQALGQGPEFLTYFQNEAQLDKSGLPSDRFFAERPEGSVSTLKIQRTQQEDSAVYLCASSPYGILYGYTFGSGTRLTVV.

The chain carries TRBV20-1 and TRBJ2-7; TRBD1 or TRBD2 may be the D gene (5 bases each). Trimming took off 1 base at V and 6 bases at J, with 19 bases between the two ends. This CDR3 has 15 residues. Germline V gene lookup returns CDR1 DFQATT and CDR2 SNEGSKA (reference sequence). The DNA of the CDR3 is TGCAGTGCTAGAGGATCACCGGGGAAGGGGTTCGAGCAGTACTTC. Amino acids: CSARGSPGKGFEQYF.

This clonotype came up many times. CDR3 region: CASSDLDGNEKLFF. The CDR3 DNA sequence: TGTGCCAGCAGTGACCTGGACGGTAATGAAAAACTGTTTTTT. J is TRBJ1-4 and V is TRBV2; D gene ambiguous. Germline V lookup: CDR1 SNHLY, CDR2 FYNNEI. The CDR3 is 14 residues long. The V end was cut by 3 bases, the J end by 4 bases, with 9 bases between.

The chain uses TRBV15 and TRBJ2-2; D remains ambiguous. Germline V gene lookup returns CDR1 LNHNV and CDR2 YYDKDF (reference sequence). V lost 3 bases and J 3 bases, leaving 8 bases between the germline ends. The CDR3 length is 14 residues. Here the CDR3 reads CATSSPRHTGELFF. CDR3 bases: TGTGCCACCAGCAGCCCCCGTCACACCGGGGAGCTGTTTTTT.

This clonotype has only a few counts. One junction end does not reproduce the germline sequence, and a read error may be involved. This chain joins TRBV14 and TRBJ1-1; D may be TRBD1 (5 bases). The CDR3 covers 15 residues. CDR1 and CDR2 (germline): SGHDN, FVKESK. CDR3 loop: CASSQAVGVNTEAFF. The CDR3 nucleotides are TGCGCCAGCAGCCAGGCCGTGGGGGTGAACACTGAAGCTTTCTTT.

This clonotype was counted ten times or more. The chain couples TRBV7-9 to TRBJ1-2, with D unclear. Germline-derived CDR1 and CDR2 are SEHNR and FQNEAQ (reference sequence). The CDR3 contains 14 residues. Deletions cut 2 bases from V and 1 base from J, with 8 bases between. The CDR3 sequence is CASSLIGYNYGYTF. Here the CDR3 DNA reads TGTGCCAGCAGCTTAATCGGTTATAACTATGGCTACACCTTC.

The chain links TRBV11-2 to TRBJ2-7, with 8 bases matching TRBD2. V shed 6 bases and J 5 bases; nucleotides not matched to a gene: 12. The germline V gene encodes CDR1 SGHAT and CDR2 FQNNGV. The CDR3 has 15 amino acids. CDR3 protein: CASRDPGGPPHEQYF. The CDR3 nucleotides read TGTGCCAGCAGGGACCCGGGAGGGCCCCCCCACGAGCAGTACTTC.

This chain links TRBV29-1 with TRBJ2-5; the match to TRBD1 covers 8 bases. J lost 2 bases, V lost 7 bases, and 3 bases had no gene match. The CDR3 runs to 12 residues. CDR1 and CDR2 from the germline V gene are SQVTM and ANQGSEA. CDR3 nucleotide sequence: TGCAGCGCGGGACAGGTACAAGAGACCCAGTACTTC. Protein: CSAGQVQETQYF.

This clonotype was found many times. V and J are TRBV7-2 and TRBJ1-1, with D uncertain. The CDR3 length is 15 residues. Per germline, CDR1 SGHTA and CDR2 FQGNSA. Trimming left V 5 bases short and J 4 bases short, with 17 bases between. The CDR3 protein is CASSPFEGYRTEAFF. The CDR3 DNA is TGTGCCAGCAGCCCATTTGAAGGCTATCGCACTGAAGCTTTCTTT.

This clonotype occurred a few times. This chain uses TRBV5-1 with TRBJ1-5, with D possibly being TRBD1 (5 bases). V was pared by 2 bases and J by 0 bases, with 18 bases between. The CDR3 has 18 amino acids. The germline CDR1 and CDR2 sequences are SGHRS and YFSETQ. CDR3 in amino acids: CASSLLARDPYSNQPQHF. As DNA, the CDR3 is TGCGCCAGCAGCTTATTAGCCAGGGATCCTTATAGCAATCAGCCCCAGCATTTT.

A note on this clonotype: One end of the junction varies from germline; a read error may be responsible. The rearrangement joins TRBV10-3 to TRBJ1-4, with D possibly matching TRBD1 (6 bases). Germline values: CDR1 ENHRY, CDR2 SYGVKD. CDR3 length: 15 amino acids. In DNA, the CDR3 is TGTGCCAGCAGTTACGGGTCAGGGGCGAATGAAAAACTGTTTTTT. It specifies CASSYGSGANEKLFF.

Remarks on this clonotype: A read error is possible here, since a much larger clone lies one base away. V usage is TRBV5-4 and J usage is TRBJ1-6; D unclear. The CDR3 loop spans 15 amino acids. CDR1 and CDR2 from the germline V gene are SGHNT and YYREEE (reference sequence). The ends were cut back, 3 bases at V and 9 bases at J, with 16 bases in the middle. CDR3 sequence (DNA): TGTGCCAGCAGCTCTCTGACCGAGAAGGGTTCACCCCTCCACTTT. Translated, it gives CASSSLTEKGSPLHF.

The chain employs TRBV5-1 and TRBJ2-7; TRBD1 agrees at 10 bases. The germline V gene encodes CDR1 SGHRS and CDR2 YFSETQ. V shed 0 bases, J shed 7 bases, and the junction held 10 bases outside the gene matches. CDR3 length equals 16 residues. In DNA, the CDR3 is TGCGCCAGCAGCTTGGGGGTGACAGGGGGCCTGGAAGAGCAGTACTTC. It codes for CASSLGVTGGLEEQYF.

The V call is TRBV10-3, the J call TRBJ2-3; tentatively, D is TRBD1 or TRBD2 (5 bases each). The germline gives CDR1 ENHRY, CDR2 SYGVKD. The ends were cut back, 4 bases at V and 0 bases at J, with 11 bases in the middle. CDR3 size: 15 residues. CDR3 DNA sequence: TGTGCCATCAGTGGAGGGGCGCCAAGCACAGATACGCAGTATTTT. It encodes CAISGGAPSTDTQYF.

J is TRBJ1-4 and V is TRBV5-1, with D possibly matching TRBD1 (5 bases). Trimming shortened V by 0 bases and J by 3 bases, and 9 bases separated the two germline ends. The CDR3 contains 15 residues. CDR1 and CDR2 from the germline V gene are SGHRS and YFSETQ. The CDR3 spells CASSLGGAPNEKLFF. The CDR3 bases are TGCGCCAGCAGCTTGGGTGGGGCGCCTAATGAAAAACTGTTTTTT. The whole variable domain, remainder taken from reference TRBV5-1 and TRBJ1-4, is KAGVTQTPRYLIKTRGQQVTLSCSPISGHRSVSWYQQTPGQGLQFLFEYFSETQRNKGNFPGRFSGRQFSNSRSEMNVSTLELGDSALYLCASSLGGAPNEKLFFGSGTQLSVL.

The V and J genes are TRBV7-6 and TRBJ2-7, with D possibly called TRBD1 or TRBD2 (6 bases each). This CDR3 contains 16 residues. The germline V gene has CDR1 SGHVS and CDR2 FNYEAQ. The V and J ends lost 4 bases and 0 bases respectively, with 16 bases between them. CDR3 bases: TGTGCCAGCAGCTCACCGCAGGAGGGGGGCTCCTACGAGCAGTACTTC. Translation gives CASSSPQEGGSYEQYF.

This clonotype occurred many times. The V call is TRBV29-1, the J call TRBJ1-5, with 7 positions matching TRBD1. This CDR3 contains 12 residues. J gave up 4 bases and V 3 bases, and 0 bases lay outside the gene matches. The V gene's germline CDR1 is SQVTM and CDR2 ANQGSEA. The CDR3 reads CSVEGQNQPQHF. The CDR3 nucleotides are TGCAGCGTTGAGGGACAGAATCAGCCCCAGCATTTT.